A single sample gave rise to the 24 T cell receptor beta chains below, sequenced in a study of blood T cell repertoires in COVID-19. Produced via immunoSEQ multiplex PCR; TCRdb's table is partial and in-frame only. Here the sample spans a few hundred thousand clones, over 75% being singletons. Sequenced sample: PBMCs or T cells enriched from blood (not recorded which). Receptor source: a woman younger than 45 who had recovered from COVID-19.

This rearrangement joins TRBV2 to TRBJ2-3; a weak D match, TRBD1 (6 bases). CDR3 length: 14 residues. V gave up 11 bases and J gave up 0 bases, with 15 bases separating them. Germline loops: CDR1 SNHLY, CDR2 FYNNEI. The CDR3 nucleotides are TGTGCCGGACGGTCACAGGGCAGCACAGATACGCAGTATTTT. Its protein product is CAGRSQGSTDTQYF.

J is TRBJ2-7 and V is TRBV9; tentatively, D is TRBD2 (5 bases). Germline V gives CDR1 SGDLS, CDR2 YYNGEE. V was cut by 2 bases and J by 1 base, with 10 bases left in between. The CDR3 is made up of 14 amino acids. This CDR3 is CASSVGSASYEQYF. CDR3 sequence (DNA): TGTGCCAGCAGCGTGGGTAGCGCGTCCTACGAGCAGTACTTC. The full variable domain, in which reference TRBV9 and TRBJ2-7 provide the parts outside the CDR3, is DSGVTQTPKHLITATGQRVTLRCSPRSGDLSVYWYQQSLDQGLQFLIQYYNGEERAKGNILERFSAQQFPDLHSELNLSSLELGDSALYFCASSVGSASYEQYFGPGTRLTVT.

The chain links TRBV19 to TRBJ1-1; TRBD1 is a possible D gene (6 bases). Germline V lookup: CDR1 LNHDA, CDR2 SQIVND (reference sequence). The CDR3 is 15 residues long. The ends were cut back, 5 bases at V and 3 bases at J, with 16 bases in the middle. CDR3 nucleotides: TGTGCCAGTAGTCCCATGCCCTACAGGGACACTGAAGCTTTCTTT. This gives the protein CASSPMPYRDTEAFF.

V and J are TRBV11-2 and TRBJ1-1; D remains ambiguous. Germline V gives CDR1 SGHAT, CDR2 FQNNGV. Trimming left V 5 bases short and J 5 bases short, with 12 bases between. The CDR3 extends over 13 amino acids. The CDR3 nucleotides read TGTGCCAGCAGCCCGGGTTCTAAGACTGAAGCTTTCTTT. Protein sequence: CASSPGSKTEAFF.

The V and J genes are TRBV7-3 and TRBJ2-3, with D perhaps matching TRBD2 (6 bases). CDR1 and CDR2 (germline): SGHTA, FQGTGA. The CDR3 is 15 residues long. Between the trimmed V and J ends, which lost 1 base and 1 base, there was a span of 9 bases. This chain's CDR3 is CASSLMRDGTDTQYF. The CDR3 DNA reads TGTGCCAGCAGCTTAATGCGGGACGGCACAGATACGCAGTATTTT.

The chain is built from TRBV16 and TRBJ1-2; a weak D match, TRBD1 (5 bases). Germline CDR1 is KGHSY and CDR2 is FQNENV. The CDR3 runs 13 residues. The V end was cut by 2 bases, the J end by 13 bases, with 17 bases between. The CDR3 bases are TGTGCCAGCAGCCAAGATCAACAGGTTAAAGGCACCTTC. It translates to CASSQDQQVKGTF.

The chain combines TRBV7-6 with TRBJ2-3; 7 bases agree with TRBD1. Germline CDR1 and CDR2: SGHVS and FNYEAQ. The CDR3 length is 18 residues. The V gene end was trimmed by 3 bases and the J gene end by 2 bases; junction bases not matched to a gene: 14. CDR3 residues: CASSLHRGRATDTDTQYF. The CDR3, as DNA: TGTGCCAGCAGCTTGCACAGGGGTCGGGCGACGGACACAGATACGCAGTATTTT. Full variable domain (outside the CDR3, taken from reference TRBV7-6 and TRBJ2-3): GAGVSQSPRYKVTKRGQDVALRCDPISGHVSLYWYRQALGQGPEFLTYFNYEAQQDKSGLPNDRFSAERPEGSISTLTIQRTEQRDSAMYRCASSLHRGRATDTDTQYFGPGTRLTVL.

The V call is TRBV6-5, the J call TRBJ1-2; D possibly corresponds to TRBD1 (6 bases). The V gene lost 6 bases and the J gene lost 5 bases, with 16 bases spanning the gap. CDR3 length: 14 amino acids. Germline V gives CDR1 MNHEY, CDR2 SVGAGI. This chain's CDR3 is CASSPPRGQYGYTF. Here the CDR3 DNA reads TGTGCCAGCAGCCCGCCCCGGGGACAATATGGCTACACCTTC.

This clone was detected once. The chain combines TRBV4-1 with TRBJ1-2; weak D call: TRBD1 (5 bases). Trimming left V 3 bases short and J 4 bases short, with 9 bases between. The germline V gene has CDR1 MGHRA and CDR2 YSYEKL. The CDR3 covers 13 residues. In DNA form, the CDR3 reads TGCGCCAGCAGCCAGGAGGGGTTCTATGGCTACACCTTC. Translated, it gives CASSQEGFYGYTF.

This chain joins TRBV7-9 and TRBJ1-6; TRBD1 matches at 8 bases. Unmatched junction bases numbered 4, after V lost 5 bases and J lost 7 bases. This CDR3 contains 14 residues. The germline V gene encodes CDR1 SEHNR and CDR2 FQNEAQ (reference sequence). The CDR3 DNA follows: TGTGCCAGCAGCCAGGACAGGGCGAATTCACCCCTCCACTTT. Amino acid sequence: CASSQDRANSPLHF.

This rearrangement joins TRBV5-1 to TRBJ2-7; 7 bases are a match to TRBD2. Germline values: CDR1 SGHRS, CDR2 YFSETQ. J was trimmed by 4 bases and V by 4 bases; bases with no gene match: 8. There are 14 residues in the CDR3. CDR3 residues: CASSPGLPGYEQYF. CDR3 bases: TGCGCCAGCAGCCCGGGACTACCCGGTTACGAGCAGTACTTC.

The sample holds a few counts of this clone. This chain connects TRBV6-5 to TRBJ1-4; 9 nucleotides line up with TRBD1. V dropped 6 bases and J dropped 6; count of bases not matched to a gene: 5. The CDR3 sequence is 14 residues long. Germline V CDR1 and CDR2: MNHEY, SVGAGI. CDR3 nucleotide sequence: TGTGCCAGCAGAACCGGGACAGGGCATGAAAAACTGTTTTTT. Its translation is CASRTGTGHEKLFF.

The V gene is TRBV4-1, the J gene TRBJ2-3; the D gene is possibly TRBD1 (7 bases). Deletions cut 4 bases from V and 0 bases from J, with 17 bases between. This CDR3 is 17 amino acids long. Germline loops: CDR1 MGHRA, CDR2 YSYEKL. The CDR3 reads CASSLSMTGTSTDTQYF. Written as DNA, the CDR3 is TGCGCCAGCAGCCTTTCAATGACAGGGACTAGCACAGATACGCAGTATTTT.

The chain carries TRBV28 and TRBJ2-1, with 12 bases that match TRBD2. This CDR3 is built from 15 residues. CDR1 and CDR2 from the germline V gene are MDHEN and SYDVKM. With V trimmed by 7 bases and J by 8 bases, 9 bases remained unmatched. CDR3 protein: CASIGGGLAGDEQFF. The CDR3 region has the DNA TGTGCCAGCATCGGGGGGGGACTAGCGGGCGATGAGCAGTTCTTC.

This chain's CDR3 is CASRKFRDRKAFF. The CDR3 coding sequence is TGCGCCAGCAGGAAGTTTCGGGACAGAAAAGCTTTCTTT. This chain joins TRBV5-1 and TRBJ1-1; 7 nucleotides align to TRBD1. Germline trimming cut 5 bases from V and 9 bases from J; bases unmatched to any gene: 10. The CDR3 has 13 amino acids. Germline CDR1 and CDR2: SGHRS and YFSETQ.

Only one count was recorded for this clone. V is TRBV5-6 and J is TRBJ2-7; TRBD1 might be the D (5 bases). This CDR3 spans 13 amino acids. Germline-derived CDR1 and CDR2 are SGHDT and YYEEEE. The ends were cut back, 4 bases at V and 6 bases at J, with 14 bases in the middle. The DNA for the CDR3 is TGTGCCAGCAGCGCAAGGGGCTCGGGCGAGCAGTACTTC. Its translation is CASSARGSGEQYF.

The rearrangement uses TRBV28 and TRBJ1-2, with 10 nucleotides matching TRBD1. J lost 8 bases, V lost 7 bases, and 7 bases had no gene match. The CDR3 is 13 residues long. Looked up from germline, CDR1 is MDHEN and CDR2 is SYDVKM. The CDR3 sequence: CASTLDRGGGYTF. For the CDR3, the DNA is TGTGCCAGCACCTTGGACAGGGGGGGCGGCTACACCTTC.

The count of this clone is one. V is TRBV7-2 and J is TRBJ2-3, with TRBD2 identical over 9 bases. J gave up 3 bases and V 4 bases, and 14 bases lay outside the gene matches. This CDR3 contains 18 residues. Germline assignment: CDR1 SGHTA and CDR2 FQGNSA. The CDR3 DNA follows: TGTGCCAGCAGCTCACAGACTAGCGGAGGACCTTTAACAGATACGCAGTATTTT. Translated: CASSSQTSGGPLTDTQYF.

This chain connects TRBV7-8 to TRBJ1-2, with 7 bases fitting TRBD1. Per the germline V gene, CDR1 is SGHVS and CDR2 is FQNEAQ. With 5 bases clipped from V and 7 bases from J, the junction kept 10 bases outside the gene matches. This CDR3 has 14 residues. The CDR3 spells CASSPRLDRAGYTF. For the CDR3, the DNA is TGTGCCAGCAGCCCAAGACTCGACAGGGCTGGCTACACCTTC. The whole variable domain, remainder taken from reference TRBV7-8 and TRBJ1-2, is GAGVSQSPRYKVAKRGQDVALRCDPISGHVSLFWYQQALGQGPEFLTYFQNEAQLDKSGLPSDRFFAERPEGSVSTLKIQRTQQEDSAVYLCASSPRLDRAGYTFGSGTRLTVV.

The V gene is TRBV28, the J gene TRBJ2-7; D might be TRBD1 (5 bases). Germline-derived CDR1 and CDR2 are MDHEN and SYDVKM. The CDR3 is 14 amino acids. Trimming removed 6 bases at V and 7 bases at J, with 19 bases between. In nucleotides, the CDR3 is TGTGCCAGCAGCCTACCTGGGGCTACTAAAGAGCAGTACTTC. Its translation is CASSLPGATKEQYF.

About this clone itself: Relative to the germline gene, one junction end is altered; a read error may explain this. The chain recombines TRBV6-5 with TRBJ1-2; D not certain. Germline-derived CDR1 and CDR2 are MNHEY and SVGAGI. The CDR3 runs to 12 residues. CDR3 nucleotide sequence: TGTGCCAGCAGTCCCCTGCCAGGTTCCCGCATTTTC. Encoded protein: CASSPLPGSRIF.

V is TRBV6-1 and J is TRBJ2-7, with D hard to call. The V gene lost 1 base and the J gene lost 8 bases, with 6 bases spanning the gap. Germline CDR1 is MNHNS and CDR2 is SASEGT. The CDR3 totals 11 residues. CDR3 sequence (DNA): TGTGCCAGCAGTGAAGAGCGAAAGCAGTACTTC. Encoded protein: CASSEERKQYF.

The V gene is TRBV19, the J gene TRBJ1-2; D is uncertain. The CDR3 extends over 11 amino acids. Between the trimmed V and J ends, which lost 6 bases and 4 bases, there was a span of 6 bases. Germline CDR1 LNHDA, CDR2 SQIVND (reference sequence). The chain's CDR3 is CASRDSYGYTF. The CDR3 region has the DNA TGTGCCAGTAGAGACTCCTATGGCTACACCTTC.

The table lists this clone with a count of one. The rearrangement uses TRBV3-1 (or the pseudogene TRBV3-2) and TRBJ1-1; TRBD1 matches 10 bases. In germline, CDR1 is LGHDT, CDR2 YNNKEL (reference sequence). Trimming at V came to 4 bases and at J to 4 bases, leaving 3 bases not matched to a gene. CDR3 size: 14 residues. The CDR3 DNA is TGTGCCAGCAGCCCCGGGACAGGGGTCACTGAAGCTTTCTTT. Translation: CASSPGTGVTEAFF.